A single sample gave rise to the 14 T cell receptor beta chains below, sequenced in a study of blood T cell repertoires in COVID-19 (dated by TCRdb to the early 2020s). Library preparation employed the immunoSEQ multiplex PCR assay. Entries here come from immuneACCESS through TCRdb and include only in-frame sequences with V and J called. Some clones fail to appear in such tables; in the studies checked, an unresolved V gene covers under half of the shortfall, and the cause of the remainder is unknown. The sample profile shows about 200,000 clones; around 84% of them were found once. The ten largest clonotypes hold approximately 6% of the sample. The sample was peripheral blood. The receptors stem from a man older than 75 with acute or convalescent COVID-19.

In DNA, the CDR3 is TGTGCCAGCAGTCGGGACAGGGTAACTGAAGCTTTCTTT. The encoded protein is CASSRDRVTEAFF. The chain links TRBV6-5 to TRBJ1-1; TRBD1 agrees at 9 bases. Looked up from germline, CDR1 is MNHEY and CDR2 is SVGAGI. J gave up 5 bases and V 5 bases, and 3 bases lay outside the gene matches. The CDR3 sequence is 13 residues long.

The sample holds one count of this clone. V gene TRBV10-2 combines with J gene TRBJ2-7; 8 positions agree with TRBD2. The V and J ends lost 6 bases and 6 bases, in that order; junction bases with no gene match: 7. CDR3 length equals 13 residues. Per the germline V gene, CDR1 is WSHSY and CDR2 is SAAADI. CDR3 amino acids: CASRERESLEQYF. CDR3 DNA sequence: TGCGCCAGCAGGGAGCGGGAGTCCCTCGAGCAGTACTTC.

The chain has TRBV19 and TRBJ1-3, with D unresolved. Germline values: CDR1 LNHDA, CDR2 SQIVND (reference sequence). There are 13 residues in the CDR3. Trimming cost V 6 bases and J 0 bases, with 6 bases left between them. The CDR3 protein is CASRSGSGNTIYF. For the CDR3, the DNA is TGTGCCAGTAGGTCGGGCTCTGGAAACACCATATATTTT.

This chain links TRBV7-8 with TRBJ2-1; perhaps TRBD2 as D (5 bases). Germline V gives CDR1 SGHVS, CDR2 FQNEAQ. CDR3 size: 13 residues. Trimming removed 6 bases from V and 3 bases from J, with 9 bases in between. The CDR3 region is CASRRVNYNEQFF. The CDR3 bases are TGTGCCAGCAGGAGGGTAAACTACAATGAGCAGTTCTTC.

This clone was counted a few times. CDR3 coding DNA: TGTGCCAGCAGCCAAGTGCGACAGGGGGGGACTAATGAAAAACTGTTTTTT. It encodes CASSQVRQGGTNEKLFF. The chain joins TRBV14 to TRBJ1-4; 9 positions match TRBD1. Germline V gene sequence: CDR1 SGHDN, CDR2 FVKESK. The V segment lost 1 base and the J segment 2 bases; nucleotides outside the gene matches: 5. The CDR3 is 17 residues long.

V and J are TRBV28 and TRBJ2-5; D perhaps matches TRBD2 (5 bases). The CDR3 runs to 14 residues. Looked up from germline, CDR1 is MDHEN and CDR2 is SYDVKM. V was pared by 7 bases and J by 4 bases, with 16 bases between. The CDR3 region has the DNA TGTGCCAGCACCTTATCCGCGGGCAGAGAGACCCAGTACTTC. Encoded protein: CASTLSAGRETQYF.

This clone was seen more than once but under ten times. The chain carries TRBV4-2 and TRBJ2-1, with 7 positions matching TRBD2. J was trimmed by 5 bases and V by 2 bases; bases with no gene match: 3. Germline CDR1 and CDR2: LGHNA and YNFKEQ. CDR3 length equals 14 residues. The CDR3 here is CASSQRAGDNEQFF. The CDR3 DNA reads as TGTGCCAGCAGCCAAAGGGCGGGAGACAATGAGCAGTTCTTC.

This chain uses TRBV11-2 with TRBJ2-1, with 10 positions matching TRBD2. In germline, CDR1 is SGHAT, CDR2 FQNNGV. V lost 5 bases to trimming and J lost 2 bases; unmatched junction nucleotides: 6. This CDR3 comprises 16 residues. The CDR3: CASSVLGTSAYNEQFF. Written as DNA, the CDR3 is TGTGCCAGCAGCGTACTCGGGACTAGCGCCTACAATGAGCAGTTCTTC. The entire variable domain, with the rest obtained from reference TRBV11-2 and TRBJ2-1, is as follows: EAGVAQSPRYKIIEKRQSVAFWCNPISGHATLYWYQQILGQGPKLLIQFQNNGVVDDSQLPKDRFSAERLKGVDSTLKIQPAKLEDSAVYLCASSVLGTSAYNEQFFGPGTRLTVL.

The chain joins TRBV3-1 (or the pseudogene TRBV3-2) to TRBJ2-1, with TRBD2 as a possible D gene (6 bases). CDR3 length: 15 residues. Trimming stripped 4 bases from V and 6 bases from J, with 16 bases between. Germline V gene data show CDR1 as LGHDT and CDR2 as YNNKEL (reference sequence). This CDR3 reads CASSPSPAGSNEQFF. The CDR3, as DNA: TGTGCCAGCAGCCCCAGCCCCGCGGGGAGCAATGAGCAGTTCTTC.

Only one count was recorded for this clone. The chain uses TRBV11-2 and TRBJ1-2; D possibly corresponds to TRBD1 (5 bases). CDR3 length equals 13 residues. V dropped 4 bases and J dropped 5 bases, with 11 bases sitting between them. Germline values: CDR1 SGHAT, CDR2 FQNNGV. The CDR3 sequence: CASSSGLSYGYTF. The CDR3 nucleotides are TGTGCCAGCAGCTCGGGACTGTCTTATGGCTACACCTTC.

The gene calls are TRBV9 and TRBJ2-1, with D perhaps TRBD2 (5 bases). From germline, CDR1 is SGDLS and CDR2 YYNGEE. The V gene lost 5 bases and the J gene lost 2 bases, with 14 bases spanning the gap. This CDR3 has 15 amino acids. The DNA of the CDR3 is TGTGCCAGCAGTGGAGGACTTTTGACCTACAATGAGCAGTTCTTC. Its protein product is CASSGGLLTYNEQFF.

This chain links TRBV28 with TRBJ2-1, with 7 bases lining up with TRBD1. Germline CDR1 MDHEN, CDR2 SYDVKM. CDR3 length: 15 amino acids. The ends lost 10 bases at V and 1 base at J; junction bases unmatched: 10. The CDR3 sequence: CAITRDRLSYNEQFF. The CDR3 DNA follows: TGTGCCATCACCCGGGACAGACTTTCCTACAATGAGCAGTTCTTC.

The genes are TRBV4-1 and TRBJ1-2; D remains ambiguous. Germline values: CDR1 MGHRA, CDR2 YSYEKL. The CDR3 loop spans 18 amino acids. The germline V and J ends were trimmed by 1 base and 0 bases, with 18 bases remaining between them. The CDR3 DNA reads TGCGCCAGCAGCCAAGGAATCCAGACTGTTTCTTCTAACTATGGCTACACCTTC. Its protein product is CASSQGIQTVSSNYGYTF.

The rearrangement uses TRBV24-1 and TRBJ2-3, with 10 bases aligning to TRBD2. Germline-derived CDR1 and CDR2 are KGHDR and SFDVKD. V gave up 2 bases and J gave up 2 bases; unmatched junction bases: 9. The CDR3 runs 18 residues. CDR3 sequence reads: CATSDSLGLASYTDTQYF. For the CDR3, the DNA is TGTGCCACCAGTGATTCGTTGGGACTAGCGAGTTACACAGATACGCAGTATTTT.